Detailed here is one TCR beta chain. The sample belongs to a study of T cell changes during pregnancy in multiple sclerosis. Profiling relied on immunoSEQ multiplex PCR, and the TCRdb table lists in-frame clones only, not all of them. Here the sample spans over 45,000 clones, 85% to 90% being singletons. This TCR was recovered from a female donor with multiple sclerosis, enrolled in a pregnancy study. This specimen consisted of peripheral blood, obtained in the first trimester of pregnancy.

This chain's CDR3 is CASRPARDFGTQYF. Written as DNA, the CDR3 is TGTGCCAGCAGACCCGCCAGGGACTTCGGTACGCAGTATTTT. The V call is TRBV6-5, the J call TRBJ2-3; D may be TRBD2 (6 bases). This CDR3 region has 14 residues. CDR1 and CDR2 from the germline V gene are MNHEY and SVGAGI. Trimming pared 6 bases from V and 8 bases from J, leaving 18 bases between.